A selection of T cell receptor beta chains follows, all from one sample in a study of control samples from healthy donors and cancer patients. Generated by immunoSEQ multiplex PCR, the TCRdb table keeps only in-frame clones and is missing some. This table holds tens of thousands of clones, roughly nine tenths found once. The source material was blood. Receptors originate from a woman aged 70-85 years in good health. Each CDR3 is given with its conserved first and last residue. A D gene is named only where the DNA matches it firmly. Some rows mark clone size as missing; the rest say once, few, many or name a class of expanded clone.

V	size	length	J	D	DNA	CDR3
TRBV11-2	.	14	TRBJ1-1	.	TGTGCCAGCAGCTTTGACGCCTCAAACACTGAAGCTTTCTTT	CASSFDASNTEAFF
TRBV5-4	.	14	TRBJ1-2	.	TGTGCCAGCAGCTTTGGGATTGAGAACTATGGCTACACCTTC	CASSFGIENYGYTF
TRBV3-1/TRBV3-2	.	14	TRBJ1-2	.	TGTGCCAGCAGTTCTTCAGGGTACGGACGGGGCTACACCTTC	CASSSSGYGRGYTF
TRBV6-5	.	14	TRBJ1-1	.	TGTGCCAGCAGTTACTCTCGTGGGGGGGCTGAAGCTTTCTTT	CASSYSRGGAEAFF
TRBV12-3/TRBV12-4	.	13	TRBJ2-3	TRBD2	TGTGCCAACAGCGGGGGAGTCGCAGATACGCAGTATTTT	CANSGGVADTQYF
TRBV14	.	15	TRBJ2-1	TRBD2	TGTGCCAGCAGTACTAGCGGGAGCTCCTACAATGAGCAGTTCTTC	CASSTSGSSYNEQFF
TRBV19	.	15	TRBJ1-3	TRBD1	TGTGCCAGTAGGAGAAGCAGGGGGCCTGGAAACACCATATATTTT	CASRRSRGPGNTIYF
TRBV6-6	.	13	TRBJ2-6	.	TGTGCCAGCAGTTGGAGGGGGGCCAACGTCCTGACTTTC	CASSWRGANVLTF
TRBV7-9	.	14	TRBJ1-2	.	TGTGCCAGCAGCTTAGGAACAGGTCATTATGGCTACACCTTC	CASSLGTGHYGYTF
TRBV7-2	.	15	TRBJ1-1	.	TGTGCCAGCAGCTCAACGGGCGAGACGAACACTGAAGCTTTCTTT	CASSSTGETNTEAFF
TRBV6-1	.	15	TRBJ1-2	.	TGTGCCAGCAGTGACGGGGGACACCTTAACTATGGCTACACCTTC	CASSDGGHLNYGYTF
TRBV24-1	.	12	TRBJ1-5	.	TGTGCCATCGGGGCGGATAATCAGCCCCAGCATTTT	CAIGADNQPQHF
TRBV6-5	.	14	TRBJ2-1	.	TGTGCCAGCAGCCCCGGGACCATAAACAATGAGCAGTTCTTC	CASSPGTINNEQFF
TRBV7-8	.	10	TRBJ1-1	.	TGTGCCAGCATCCGTGGCGAAGCTTTCTTT	CASIRGEAFF
TRBV29-1	.	13	TRBJ2-3	.	TGCAGCGTTGGTATCGGAGTCACAGATACGCAGTATTTT	CSVGIGVTDTQYF
TRBV5-1	.	15	TRBJ1-1	TRBD1	TGCGCCAGCAGCTGGGGGACAGGCTTGAACACTGAAGCTTTCTTT	CASSWGTGLNTEAFF
TRBV4-1	.	15	TRBJ1-2	.	TGCGCCAGCAGCCAAGACGACAGGACGTCGATGGGCTACACCTTC	CASSQDDRTSMGYTF
TRBV30	.	13	TRBJ2-3	TRBD2	TGTGCCTGGGCGGCGGGGGGAACAGATACGCAGTATTTT	CAWAAGGTDTQYF
TRBV6-5	.	13	TRBJ1-1	.	TGTGGGTCACGGGGAGGTGCGAGCACTGAAGCTTTCTTT	CGSRGGASTEAFF
TRBV7-9	.	15	TRBJ2-3	.	TGTGCCACTGGGGGTGGCTACGAGAGGGGGGAGACGCAGTATTTT	CATGGGYERGETQYF
TRBV19	.	16	TRBJ2-2	TRBD2	TGTGCCAGTAAGTCCTTGGCGGGAGGACGTACCGGGGAGCTGTTTTTT	CASKSLAGGRTGELFF
TRBV6-5	.	14	TRBJ2-6	TRBD1	TGTGCCATCACAGGACAGGCTGGGGCCAACGTCCTGACTTTC	CAITGQAGANVLTF
TRBV30	.	13	TRBJ1-4	.	TGTGCCTGGAGACGGGGGACTAATGAAAAACTGTTTTTT	CAWRRGTNEKLFF
TRBV5-1	.	14	TRBJ2-3	.	TGCGCCAGCAGCTTGGTAGGGGGGGTGGATACGCAGTATTTT	CASSLVGGVDTQYF
TRBV2	.	13	TRBJ1-5	.	TGTGCCAGCAGTGAAGCGCAGGTTCAGCCCCAGCATTTT	CASSEAQVQPQHF
TRBV6-2/TRBV6-3	few	11	TRBJ2-7	.	TGTGCCAGCAGTCCACGGTACGAGCAGTACTTC	CASSPRYEQYF
TRBV2	.	15	TRBJ1-5	.	TGTGCCAGCAGTGGGATGAGGGAGGGGGATCAGCCCCAGCATTTT	CASSGMREGDQPQHF